Below, 29 T cell receptor beta chains from the same sample are listed, as sequenced in a study of blood T cell repertoires in COVID-19. Here immunoSEQ multiplex PCR was the method, and the copy in TCRdb shows in-frame clones only, minus some. Of approximately 210,000 clones listed, approximately 84% were seen once; the top ten hold 1.9%. The sample comprised peripheral blood. The source of these receptors is a man aged 35 to 55 with active or convalescent COVID-19.

This clone was counted once. The chain couples TRBV30 to TRBJ2-3; 9 nucleotides agree with TRBD1. Germline V gene data show CDR1 as GTSNPN and CDR2 as SVGIG (reference sequence). This CDR3 contains 14 residues. After removal of 2 bases from V and 4 bases from J, the junction contained 4 bases not matched to a gene. The CDR3 DNA reads as TGTGCCTGGAGTAACAGGGGGCTCGCAGATACGCAGTATTTT. Amino acid sequence: CAWSNRGLADTQYF.

The V call is TRBV28, the J call TRBJ1-6, with D maybe TRBD1 (5 bases). Germline V gives CDR1 MDHEN, CDR2 SYDVKM. CDR3 size: 16 residues. V was trimmed by 1 base and J by 8 bases, leaving 15 bases between them. CDR3 residues: CASSLYAGVQDSPLHF. Here the CDR3 DNA reads TGTGCCAGCAGTTTATACGCGGGGGTGCAGGATTCACCCCTCCACTTT.

The chain employs TRBV28 and TRBJ1-1; D is perhaps TRBD1 (6 bases). V lost 5 bases, J lost 1 base, and 11 bases lay in between. This CDR3 comprises 14 residues. Germline assignment: CDR1 MDHEN and CDR2 SYDVKM. Written as DNA, the CDR3 is TGTGCCAGCAGTATCGGGACACGGAACACTGAAGCTTTCTTT. It yields the protein CASSIGTRNTEAFF.

Written as DNA, the CDR3 is TGCGCCAGCAGCCCGTCAGGGGGCACGGAGCCCCAGCATTTT. Residues: CASSPSGGTEPQHF. The chain links TRBV5-1 to TRBJ1-5, with TRBD1 identical over 8 bases. The V and J ends lost 4 bases and 8 bases, in that order; junction bases with no gene match: 8. Germline V gene sequence: CDR1 SGHRS, CDR2 YFSETQ. The CDR3 runs 14 residues.

The chain couples TRBV28 to TRBJ2-1; unclear D gene. CDR1 is MDHEN, CDR2 SYDVKM, per germline. The CDR3 extends over 12 amino acids. V dropped 5 bases and J dropped 2 bases, with 4 bases sitting between them. DNA for the CDR3: TGTGCCAGCAGTCCAACCTACAATGAGCAGTTCTTC. Translation: CASSPTYNEQFF.

The V gene is TRBV9, the J gene TRBJ2-1, with TRBD2 identical over 7 bases. V lost 2 bases to trimming and J lost 9 bases; unmatched junction nucleotides: 5. Germline V CDR1 and CDR2: SGDLS, YYNGEE. CDR3 length equals 13 residues. DNA of the CDR3: TGTGCCAGCAGCGTCGGCGGGGGAGGTGAGCAGTTCTTC. Encoded protein: CASSVGGGGEQFF.

The chain joins TRBV13 to TRBJ2-2; D remains unclear. Trimming pared 6 bases from V and 4 bases from J, leaving 12 bases between. CDR1 is PRHDT, CDR2 FYEKMQ, per germline (reference sequence). This CDR3 spans 14 amino acids. The CDR3 region has the DNA TGTGCCAGCAGGGCCTATTCGGGCACCGGGGAGCTGTTTTTT. The encoded protein is CASRAYSGTGELFF.

V and J are TRBV5-1 and TRBJ2-7; a possible D gene is TRBD2 (6 bases). Trimming stripped 0 bases from V and 1 base from J, with 11 bases between. Germline CDR1 and CDR2: SGHRS and YFSETQ. The CDR3 runs to 15 residues. The CDR3 protein is CASSLVGTSSYEQYF. The DNA of the CDR3 is TGCGCCAGCAGCTTGGTGGGGACTTCTTCCTACGAGCAGTACTTC.

This chain joins TRBV2 and TRBJ1-3; D is perhaps TRBD1 (5 bases). The germline CDR1 and CDR2 sequences are SNHLY and FYNNEI. Deletions cut 3 bases from V and 4 bases from J, with 10 bases between. The CDR3 loop spans 14 amino acids. CDR3 residues: CASSDRGIGNTIYF. CDR3 sequence (DNA): TGTGCCAGCAGTGATAGGGGAATAGGAAACACCATATATTTT. Using reference TRBV2 and TRBJ1-3 for the parts outside the CDR3, the full variable domain is EPEVTQTPSHQVTQMGQEVILRCVPISNHLYFYWYRQILGQKVEFLVSFYNNEISEKSEIFDDQFSVERPDGSNFTLKIRSTKLEDSAMYFCASSDRGIGNTIYFGEGSWLTVV.

The gene calls are TRBV15 and TRBJ1-2; the D gene is possibly TRBD1 (5 bases). There are 15 residues in the CDR3. V shed 1 base and J shed 1 base, with 10 bases lying between them. Germline CDR1 is LNHNV and CDR2 is YYDKDF (reference sequence). The CDR3, as DNA: TGTGCCACCAGCAGAGTAAAGGGGCATAACTATGGCTACACCTTC. Encoded protein: CATSRVKGHNYGYTF.

The genes are TRBV5-1 and TRBJ2-1, with TRBD2 matching 10 bases. The V segment lost 5 bases and the J segment 4 bases; nucleotides outside the gene matches: 3. CDR1 and CDR2 (germline): SGHRS, YFSETQ. The CDR3 is 14 residues long. CDR3 sequence (DNA): TGCGCCAGCAGAACTAGCGGGGCTTACAATGAGCAGTTCTTC. Its translation is CASRTSGAYNEQFF.

This sequence joins TRBV18 and TRBJ1-2; no clear D. V was shortened by 1 base and J by 4 bases, with 16 bases between the two germline ends. CDR3 length equals 16 residues. The germline V gene encodes CDR1 KGHSH and CDR2 LQKENI. The CDR3 loop is CASSPRKLTSGYGYTF. For the CDR3, the DNA is TGTGCCAGCTCACCACGAAAATTGACGTCGGGCTATGGCTACACCTTC.

This chain connects TRBV7-8 to TRBJ1-5; D is ambiguous. Germline loops: CDR1 SGHVS, CDR2 FQNEAQ. V lost 1 base, J lost 9 bases, and 7 bases lay in between. The CDR3 runs to 12 residues. The CDR3 sequence: CASSLGGRPQHF. In DNA, the CDR3 is TGTGCCAGCAGCTTAGGAGGTCGGCCCCAGCATTTT.

J is TRBJ2-7 and V is TRBV5-1; D remains ambiguous. Trimming took off 4 bases at V and 2 bases at J, with 10 bases between the two ends. CDR1 is SGHRS and CDR2 is YFSETQ in the germline V gene. CDR3 length: 13 amino acids. The CDR3, as DNA: TGCGCCAGCAGCGCGAGGCCTGCCTACGAGCAGTACTTC. Translating it yields CASSARPAYEQYF.

This clone occurred once. The chain employs TRBV7-2 and TRBJ1-2; tentative D call: TRBD1 (5 bases). The CDR3 sequence is 15 residues long. Trimming stripped 1 base from V and 3 bases from J, with 12 bases between. CDR1 and CDR2 (germline): SGHTA, FQGNSA. CDR3 amino acids: CASSLGFGGYYGYTF. The CDR3 nucleotides read TGTGCCAGCAGCTTAGGTTTCGGGGGTTACTATGGCTACACCTTC.

The gene calls are TRBV5-1 and TRBJ2-7, with 10 positions matching TRBD1. The germline CDR1 and CDR2 sequences are SGHRS and YFSETQ. The CDR3 contains 14 residues. Trimming took 4 bases from V and 7 from J; bases not matched to a gene: 8. The DNA of the CDR3 is TGCGCCAGCAGCCTAAGACAGGGGGCGAGAGAGCAGTACTTC. Protein product: CASSLRQGAREQYF.

The sample holds a few counts of this clone. CDR3 nucleotides: TGTGCCACCGCGGAGAGCTCCTATAATTCACCCCTCCACTTT. Amino acid sequence: CATAESSYNSPLHF. This chain joins TRBV2 and TRBJ1-6; D uncertain. Between the trimmed V and J ends, which lost 10 bases and 0 bases, there was a span of 10 bases. The germline V gene encodes CDR1 SNHLY and CDR2 FYNNEI. The CDR3 sequence is 14 residues long.

This clone was seen once. The rearrangement joins TRBV28 to TRBJ1-1, with unresolved D. Trimming stripped 6 bases from V and 8 bases from J, with 16 bases between. The CDR3 is 13 residues long. Germline V CDR1 and CDR2: MDHEN, SYDVKM. CDR3 sequence (DNA): TGTGCCAGCAGATCTTGGCCGCGGTCGGAAGCTTTCTTT. Protein: CASRSWPRSEAFF.

This clone was counted only a few times. The rearrangement uses TRBV30 and TRBJ1-6, with D possibly being TRBD1 (6 bases). Germline CDR1 is GTSNPN and CDR2 is SVGIG (reference sequence). The V end lost 1 base, the J end lost 7 bases, and 14 bases lay between the germline ends. This CDR3 is built from 15 residues. The CDR3 spells CAWSGRTAMNSPLHF. The CDR3 bases are TGTGCCTGGAGTGGGCGGACAGCAATGAATTCACCCCTCCACTTT.

With respect to this clone: The sample carries other DNA sequences with the same CDR3. This chain connects TRBV7-3 to TRBJ1-2, with TRBD1 identical over 8 bases. Unmatched junction bases numbered 5, after V lost 0 bases and J lost 5 bases. Germline V gives CDR1 SGHTA, CDR2 FQGTGA. The CDR3 has 15 amino acids. For the CDR3, the DNA is TGTGCCAGCAGCTTAACCGGACAGGGCGGGTATGGCTACACCTTC. This codes for CASSLTGQGGYGYTF.

The V call is TRBV6-5, the J call TRBJ2-1; D might be TRBD1 (6 bases). The CDR3 sequence is 15 residues long. V lost 0 bases and J 4 bases, leaving 10 bases between the germline ends. CDR1 is MNHEY and CDR2 is SVGAGI in the germline V gene. CDR3 protein: CASSYSEQGYNEQFF. CDR3 in DNA: TGTGCCAGCAGTTACTCGGAACAGGGTTACAATGAGCAGTTCTTC.

The chain combines TRBV6-5 with TRBJ2-2; 8 nucleotides line up with TRBD1. The CDR3 is 15 residues long. V shed 8 bases, J shed 4 bases, and the junction held 9 bases outside the gene matches. Germline assignment: CDR1 MNHEY and CDR2 SVGAGI. The CDR3 sequence: CASLQDRGSTGELFF. In DNA, the CDR3 is TGTGCCAGCCTCCAAGACAGGGGTAGCACCGGGGAGCTGTTTTTT.

The genes are TRBV7-9 and TRBJ2-7; TRBD1 aligns across 7 bases. Unmatched junction bases numbered 5, after V lost 5 bases and J lost 4 bases. From germline, CDR1 is SEHNR and CDR2 FQNEAQ (reference sequence). The CDR3 is 13 amino acids. The CDR3 DNA reads as TGTGCCAGCAGCCACCGGGACAGTTACGAGCAGTACTTC. Translating it yields CASSHRDSYEQYF.

This chain links TRBV10-3 with TRBJ2-3; TRBD1 is a possible D gene (5 bases). Germline V gives CDR1 ENHRY, CDR2 SYGVKD. The CDR3 runs 14 residues. Trimming cost V 4 bases and J 4 bases, with 12 bases left between them. The CDR3 region has the DNA TGTGCCATCAGTGGACAGCAATCGGCAGATACGCAGTATTTT. It translates to CAISGQQSADTQYF.

On this clone: This same CDR3 is encoded by further DNA sequences in the sample. V and J are TRBV5-1 and TRBJ1-2, with 7 bases matching TRBD1. The CDR3 is 14 amino acids. Germline CDR1 is SGHRS and CDR2 is YFSETQ. The junction had 5 bases not matched to a gene; V was cut back by 4 bases and J by 2 bases. The CDR3 region is CASSPGTANYGYTF. The DNA of the CDR3 is TGCGCCAGCAGCCCCGGGACAGCCAACTATGGCTACACCTTC. The whole variable domain, filled in from reference TRBV5-1 and TRBJ1-2, reads KAGVTQTPRYLIKTRGQQVTLSCSPISGHRSVSWYQQTPGQGLQFLFEYFSETQRNKGNFPGRFSGRQFSNSRSEMNVSTLELGDSALYLCASSPGTANYGYTFGSGTRLTVV.

The chain combines TRBV7-8 with TRBJ2-3, with D hard to call. Trimming took off 5 bases at V and 3 bases at J, with 12 bases between the two ends. The CDR3 runs 14 residues. Germline CDR1 and CDR2: SGHVS and FQNEAQ. CDR3 residues: CASSRPSLTDTQYF. The CDR3 region has the DNA TGTGCCAGCAGCCGTCCCTCCCTAACAGATACGCAGTATTTT.

The V gene is TRBV30, the J gene TRBJ2-7, with D tentatively TRBD2 (6 bases). CDR3 length: 14 residues. CDR1 is GTSNPN and CDR2 is SVGIG in the germline V gene (reference sequence). V lost 0 bases and J lost 3, with 12 bases in between. The CDR3 bases are TGTGCCTGGAGTGTAGGACTAAAGGTCTACGAGCAGTACTTC. Its protein is CAWSVGLKVYEQYF.

J is TRBJ2-5 and V is TRBV5-4; 7 positions agree with TRBD2. After removal of 0 bases from V and 5 bases from J, the junction contained 7 bases not matched to a gene. Germline loops: CDR1 SGHNT, CDR2 YYREEE (reference sequence). This CDR3 is 15 amino acids long. The CDR3 sequence: CASSLDTRGRETQYF. For the CDR3, the DNA is TGTGCCAGCAGCTTGGATACGCGGGGGAGGGAGACCCAGTACTTC.

The rearrangement uses TRBV5-1 and TRBJ1-3, with D perhaps matching TRBD1 (5 bases). The CDR3 extends over 15 amino acids. The germline gives CDR1 SGHRS, CDR2 YFSETQ. Trimming took off 3 bases at V and 4 bases at J, with 14 bases between the two ends. CDR3 protein: CASSSGGGRGNTIYF. As DNA, the CDR3 is TGCGCCAGCAGCTCTGGGGGGGGACGAGGAAACACCATATATTTT.